One sample yielded the 5 T cell receptor beta chains listed below, sequenced in a study of blood T cell repertoires in COVID-19. The assay was immunoSEQ multiplex PCR, and TCRdb's table has in-frame clones only and misses some. The sample yields under 450,000 clones, about 89% seen once. Sequences were obtained from peripheral blood. The receptors come from a middle-aged woman with COVID-19, enrolled during active disease.

The genes are TRBV11-1 and TRBJ2-7, with 9 bases fitting TRBD2. The germline V gene has CDR1 SGHAT and CDR2 FQDESV (reference sequence). The CDR3 has 16 residues. After removal of 2 bases from V and 2 bases from J, the junction contained 7 bases not matched to a gene. The CDR3 protein is CASSLRLTSGAYEQYF. The CDR3 DNA is TGTGCCAGCAGCTTACGTCTGACTAGCGGTGCCTACGAGCAGTACTTC.

This rearrangement joins TRBV27 to TRBJ2-2; 11 bases match TRBD2. J was trimmed by 10 bases and V by 6 bases; bases with no gene match: 10. The CDR3 is 15 amino acids. Germline V CDR1 and CDR2: MNHEY, SMNVEV (reference sequence). CDR3 residues: CASRSLAGDRVELFF. The CDR3 nucleotides read TGTGCCAGCAGGTCACTAGCGGGGGACCGCGTGGAGCTGTTTTTT.

This clone has only one observation. The V call is TRBV11-2, the J call TRBJ1-1, with 11 bases fitting TRBD1. Germline-derived CDR1 and CDR2 are SGHAT and FQNNGV. V was clipped by 5 bases and J by 5 bases; unmatched bases: 4. The CDR3 length is 14 residues. The CDR3 region has the DNA TGTGCCAGCAGCACGGACAGGGGGCCGACTGAAGCTTTCTTT. Translated, it gives CASSTDRGPTEAFF. Full variable domain (missing parts from reference TRBV11-2 and TRBJ1-1): EAGVAQSPRYKIIEKRQSVAFWCNPISGHATLYWYQQILGQGPKLLIQFQNNGVVDDSQLPKDRFSAERLKGVDSTLKIQPAKLEDSAVYLCASSTDRGPTEAFFGQGTRLTVV.

The chain couples TRBV7-9 to TRBJ1-1, with D possibly matching TRBD1 (5 bases). CDR3 size: 14 residues. V lost 5 bases to trimming and J lost 6 bases, with 16 bases between them. Germline CDR1 reads SEHNR; CDR2 reads FQNEAQ (reference sequence). CDR3 sequence reads: CASSLQGSDAEAFF. CDR3 in DNA: TGTGCCAGCAGCCTTCAGGGTTCCGACGCTGAAGCTTTCTTT. The complete variable domain, with remaining parts taken from reference TRBV7-9 and TRBJ1-1, reads DTGVSQNPRHKITKRGQNVTFRCDPISEHNRLYWYRQTLGQGPEFLTYFQNEAQLEKSRLLSDRFSAERPKGSFSTLEIQRTEQGDSAMYLCASSLQGSDAEAFFGQGTRLTVV.

The J gene is TRBJ2-7, the V gene TRBV18; D is possibly TRBD2 (5 bases). In germline, CDR1 is KGHSH, CDR2 LQKENI. This CDR3 contains 14 residues. Trimming shortened V by 6 bases and J by 3 bases, and 15 bases separated the two germline ends. CDR3 sequence (DNA): TGTGCCAGCTCCCCGACACTGAGGGACTACGAGCAGTACTTC. This gives the protein CASSPTLRDYEQYF.